The 29 T cell receptor gamma chains below come from one sample, sequenced in a study of γδ T cells in repeated Plasmodium falciparum infection. Bulk repertoires came from Vgamma9/Vdelta2+ or Vdelta2-negative gammadelta T cells flow-sorted from PBMC. TCRdb reanalyzed the multiplex PCR reads using CATT. This table has approximately 26,000 gamma-chain clones, around 3% appearing once. Material: gamma-delta T cells from blood. The receptors were gathered from a pool of human donors (malaria-infected and uninfected, not separated).

As regards this clone: The mismatch at residue 8 between this DNA's translation and the TCRdb protein of a much larger clone likely reflects a read error; the protein shown is translated from the DNA. The rearrangement joins TRGV9 to TRGJ1 or TRGJ2. TCRdb leaves out the J gene; it was filled in here by matching the DNA to germline. CDR1 is GITISATS, CDR2 ISYDGTV, per germline (reference sequence). This CDR3 is 14 amino acids long. V lost 2 bases to trimming and J lost 3 bases; unmatched junction nucleotides: 7. The CDR3 coding sequence is TGTGCCTTGTGGGAGGGCCTCAGTTATTATAAGAAACTCTTT. It specifies CALWEGLSYYKKLF.

Comments on this clone: The protein recorded in TCRdb matches a much larger clone and deviates from this DNA's translation at residue 7, suggesting a read error; the protein here is obtained by translating the DNA. The chain couples TRGV9 to TRGJ1 or TRGJ2. Assignment of the J gene here rests on matching the DNA to germline, because TCRdb gives none. CDR3 length: 13 residues. J gave up 6 bases and V 2 bases, and 7 bases lay outside the gene matches. Germline V gene lookup returns CDR1 GITISATS and CDR2 ISYDGTV (reference sequence). The CDR3 loop reads CALWEASLYKKLF. The CDR3 bases are TGTGCCTTGTGGGAGGCGTCCCTTTATAAGAAACTCTTT.

The table lists this clone with many counts. TCRdb lists the protein of a much larger clone for this DNA, which differs at residue 4, so this is likely a read error; the protein given here is translated from the DNA itself. The CDR3 loop reads CATRDGRKKLF. DNA for the CDR3: TGTGCCACCCGGGACGGGCGGAAGAAACTCTTT. The genes are TRGV2 and TRGJ1 or TRGJ2. The germline V gene encodes CDR1 EGSNGY and CDR2 YDSYNSKV. This CDR3 spans 11 amino acids.

This clone was seen ten or more times. A read error likely explains why the TCRdb protein, taken from a much larger clone, differs from this DNA's translation at residue 4; the protein shown is translated from the DNA. This chain joins TRGV4 and TRGJ1 or TRGJ2. Assignment of the J gene here rests on matching the DNA to germline, because TCRdb gives none. Germline CDR1 and CDR2: EGSTGY and YDSYTSSV. The CDR3 extends over 12 amino acids. Trimming took 9 bases from V and 8 from J; bases not matched to a gene: 13. The DNA for the CDR3 is TGTGCCACCCGGATCTATTGGGATAAGAAACTCTTT. It is translated as CATRIYWDKKLF.

This clone was seen repeatedly, ten times or more. TCRdb's protein, taken from a much larger clone, differs from this DNA's translation at residue 9, likely owing to a read error; the protein displayed comes from the DNA. V is TRGV3 and J is TRGJ1 or TRGJ2. The CDR3 sequence is 12 residues long. With 0 bases clipped from V and 11 bases from J, the junction kept 7 bases outside the gene matches. Looked up from germline, CDR1 is VTNTFY and CDR2 is YDVSTARD (reference sequence). This chain's CDR3 is CATWDRHYEKLF. The CDR3 DNA reads TGTGCCACCTGGGACAGGCACTATGAGAAACTCTTT.

This clone showed up just a few times. Other DNA sequences in the same sample also yield this CDR3. The rearrangement joins TRGV9 to TRGJP. TCRdb gives no J gene; it was assigned here by matching the DNA to germline. This CDR3 region has 18 residues. V trimming: 0 bases; J trimming: 4 bases; junction bases outside the gene matches: 6. Germline CDR1 and CDR2: GITISATS and ISYDGTV (reference sequence). CDR3 in amino acids: CALWEVQPQELGKKIKVF. CDR3 nucleotides: TGTGCCTTGTGGGAGGTGCAGCCCCAAGAGTTGGGCAAAAAAATCAAGGTATTT.

In its sample, this clone was seen many times. The chain employs TRGV2 and TRGJ1 or TRGJ2. The V gene's germline CDR1 is EGSNGY and CDR2 YDSYNSKV. Trimming at V came to 0 bases and at J to 7 bases, leaving 15 bases not matched to a gene. The CDR3 is 16 amino acids. The CDR3 reads CATWDGPLIGRYKKLF. CDR3 in DNA: TGTGCCACCTGGGACGGGCCGTTGATCGGGAGATATAAGAAACTCTTT.

V usage is TRGV2 and J usage is TRGJ1 or TRGJ2. Germline matching of the DNA provided the J gene here, since TCRdb leaves it blank. The ends lost 4 bases at V and 2 bases at J; junction bases unmatched: 20. The CDR3 contains 18 residues. The V gene's germline CDR1 is EGSNGY and CDR2 YDSYNSKV. CDR3: CATWDANSMSPYYYKKLF. CDR3 coding DNA: TGTGCCACCTGGGATGCTAACTCGATGTCGCCCTATTATTATAAGAAACTCTTT.

This clone showed up many times. CDR3 residues: CATWVVSNYYKKLF. CDR3 nucleotides: TGTGCCACCTGGGTCGTCTCCAATTATTATAAGAAACTCTTT. The rearrangement uses TRGV8 and TRGJ1 or TRGJ2. The J gene was missing in TCRdb and was found by matching the end of the DNA to germline. CDR1 is VENAVY and CDR2 is YDSYNSRV in the germline V gene. This CDR3 spans 14 amino acids. V lost 5 bases and J lost 1; bases outside the gene matches: 8.

This clone was counted only a few times. This DNA translates differently at residue 14 from the TCRdb protein, which is that of a much larger clone; a read error is likely, and the protein shown is the DNA's own translation. The genes are TRGV9 and TRGJP. Germline V gene sequence: CDR1 GITISATS, CDR2 ISYDGTV (reference sequence). CDR3 length: 17 amino acids. The DNA of the CDR3 is TGTGCCTTGTGGGAATTCTTGAAAGAGTTGGGCAAAAAATTCAAGGTATTT. The encoded protein is CALWEFLKELGKKFKVF.

With regard to this clone: A far larger clone differs by one base, so this is likely a read error. The DNA is left out, because the CDR3 cannot be placed on it with certainty; the CDR3 is given as TCRdb lists it. The J gene has no call, while the V gene is TRGV9. The CDR3 numbers 27 amino acids, ends counted. CDR1 is GITISATS, CDR2 ISYDGTV, per germline (reference sequence). The CDR3 is CALFQRNSLAVEQHLLSQVSIGRIQHF.

The sample holds many counts of this clone. V and J are TRGV4 and TRGJ1 or TRGJ2. The germline V gene has CDR1 EGSTGY and CDR2 YDSYTSSV. The V gene end was trimmed by 4 bases and the J gene end by 4 bases; junction bases not matched to a gene: 13. This CDR3 spans 15 amino acids. The CDR3 is CATWDRLSSYYKKLF. CDR3 nucleotides: TGTGCCACCTGGGACCGTCTCTCATCGTATTATAAGAAACTCTTT.

This clone was seen repeatedly, ten times or more. A far larger clone is off by one base, so a read error is likely. This specimen includes other DNA sequences encoding the same CDR3. This chain joins TRGV4 and TRGJ1 or TRGJ2. The length of the CDR3 is 15 residues. Germline CDR1 is EGSTGY and CDR2 is YDSYTSSV. The CDR3 sequence: CATWDGPLNYYKKLF. The CDR3 nucleotides read TGTGCCACCTGGGATGGGCCTTTGAATTATTATAAGAAGCTCTTT.

This clone was counted ten times or more. A read error may be the cause here, since a much bigger clone is one base away. The chain is built from TRGV2 and TRGJ1 or TRGJ2. Because TCRdb records no J gene, it was assigned here through a match of the DNA to germline. With V trimmed by 3 bases and J by 5 bases, 10 bases remained unmatched. The V gene's germline CDR1 is EGSNGY and CDR2 YDSYNSKV. The CDR3 extends over 14 amino acids. The DNA for the CDR3 is TGTGCCACCTGGGACCGGCCGGGGCATTATAAGAAACTCTTT. It specifies CATWDRPGHYKKLF.

On this clone itself: TCRdb lists the protein of a much larger clone for this DNA, which differs at residue 4, so this is likely a read error; the protein given here is translated from the DNA itself. This chain joins TRGV9 and TRGJ1 or TRGJ2. The J gene, absent from TCRdb, was called here by matching the DNA to germline. Germline V gene lookup returns CDR1 GITISATS and CDR2 ISYDGTV (reference sequence). CDR3 length: 15 amino acids. The CDR3 bases are TGTGCCTTGCGGGAGGAATTTTCGAATTATTATAAGAAACTCTTT. Protein sequence: CALREEFSNYYKKLF.

In this sample, this clone turned up many times. For this DNA, TCRdb reports the protein of a much larger clone, which diverges at residue 11, most likely from a read error; the protein presented here is translated directly from the DNA. The rearrangement links TRGV2 to TRGJ1 or TRGJ2. Germline V gene lookup returns CDR1 EGSNGY and CDR2 YDSYNSKV. The CDR3 has 13 amino acids. CDR3 sequence reads: CATWDGKDYKELF. The CDR3 bases are TGTGCCACCTGGGACGGCAAAGATTATAAGGAACTCTTT.

In this sample, this clone turned up a few times. A single base is all that separates this from a far larger clone, so a read error is likely. Other nucleotide sequences from this sample produce the same CDR3. The genes are TRGV9 and TRGJP. The J gene, absent from TCRdb, was called here by matching the DNA to germline. Germline V CDR1 and CDR2: GITISATS, ISYDGTV (reference sequence). There are 18 residues in the CDR3. The CDR3 loop reads CALWEVIRQELGKKIKVF. Here the CDR3 DNA reads TGTGCTTTGTGGGAGGTTATTCGGCAAGAGTTGGGCAAAAAAATCAAGGTATTT.

This clone occurred many times. The TCRdb protein comes from a much larger clone and disagrees with this DNA's translation at residue 10, likely due to a read error; the protein given here is derived from the DNA. The V and J genes are TRGV9 and TRGJP. This CDR3 is 15 amino acids long. CDR1 is GITISATS and CDR2 is ISYDGTV in the germline V gene (reference sequence). The CDR3 nucleotides read TGTGCCTTGTGGGACCAAGAGTTGGGCAATAAAATCAAGGTATTT. It specifies CALWDQELGNKIKVF.

This clone appeared a few times. TCRdb's protein, taken from a much larger clone, differs from this DNA's translation at residue 6, likely owing to a read error; the protein displayed comes from the DNA. The chain joins TRGV9 to TRGJ1 or TRGJ2. The J gene is not listed in TCRdb, so it was assigned here from a DNA match to germline. CDR1 GITISATS and CDR2 ISYDGTV come from the germline V gene (reference sequence). With 2 bases clipped from V and 2 bases from J, the junction kept 15 bases outside the gene matches. This CDR3 has 17 amino acids. The DNA of the CDR3 is TGTGCCTTGTGGGAGGCGCATTACCCGATATATTATTATAAGAAACTCTTT. Encoded protein: CALWEAHYPIYYYKKLF.

This clone has at least ten counts. The amino acid sequence in TCRdb belongs to a much larger clone and departs from this DNA's translation at residue 9, likely a sequencing read error; the sequence shown is translated from the DNA. The chain combines TRGV9 with TRGJ1 or TRGJ2. Germline V lookup: CDR1 GITISATS, CDR2 ISYDGTV (reference sequence). The CDR3 spans 13 residues. Trimming removed 0 bases from V and 8 bases from J; junction bases left unmatched: 7. DNA of the CDR3: TGTGCCTTGTGGGAGGTGCCGAGTCATAAGAAACTCTTT. Translation: CALWEVPSHKKLF.

This clone was recorded at least ten times. TCRdb's protein, taken from a much larger clone, differs from this DNA's translation at residue 13, likely owing to a read error; the protein displayed comes from the DNA. The chain has TRGV9 and TRGJ1 or TRGJ2. Assignment of the J gene here rests on matching the DNA to germline, because TCRdb gives none. The CDR3 is 17 amino acids. Germline lookup yields CDR1 GITISATS and CDR2 ISYDGTV (reference sequence). CDR3 residues: CALWEPTTPWNYHKKLF. CDR3 nucleotides: TGTGCCTTGTGGGAGCCAACAACCCCCTGGAATTATCATAAGAAACTCTTT.

A few counts support this clone. The protein held in TCRdb is that of a much larger clone and does not match this DNA's translation at residue 11, likely because of a read error; the protein shown is translated from the DNA. The V gene call is TRGV8, and the J gene call is absent. Per the germline V gene, CDR1 is VENAVY and CDR2 is YDSYNSRV. The CDR3 runs to 13 residues. This CDR3 is CATWDRKYYKELF. CDR3 bases: TGTGCCACCTGGGATAGAAAATATTATAAGGAACTCTTT.

This clone was picked up a small number of times. TCRdb lists the protein of a much larger clone for this DNA, which differs at residue 11, so this is likely a read error; the protein given here is translated from the DNA itself. This chain connects TRGV4 to TRGJ1 or TRGJ2. Germline matching of the DNA provided the J gene here, since TCRdb leaves it blank. Trimming took 5 bases from V and 11 from J; bases not matched to a gene: 18. The CDR3 runs to 14 residues. CDR1 and CDR2 (germline): EGSTGY, YDSYTSSV. The CDR3 nucleotides are TGTGCCACCTGGGCCCCGGTCGGAGGCTATGAGAAACTCTTT. Translation gives CATWAPVGGYEKLF.

Concerning this clone: A single base is all that separates this from a far larger clone, so a read error is likely. The DNA is omitted, as the CDR3 cannot be located on it reliably, and the CDR3 follows TCRdb's listing. CDR3 sequence: CALWEVLLIGIRNSLAVEQHWLSQVSIGRTQHF. No J gene was assigned, while the V gene was called as TRGV9. The length of the CDR3 is 33 amino acids, counting both ends. Germline V lookup: CDR1 GITISATS, CDR2 ISYDGTV (reference sequence).

There are a few counts of this clone. TCRdb lists the protein of a much larger clone for this DNA, which differs at residue 16, so this is likely a read error; the protein given here is translated from the DNA itself. The chain couples TRGV9 to TRGJP1. Because TCRdb records no J gene, it was assigned here through a match of the DNA to germline. After removal of 3 bases from V and 15 bases from J, the junction contained 25 bases not matched to a gene. The germline gives CDR1 GITISATS, CDR2 ISYDGTV (reference sequence). The CDR3 has 17 amino acids. In nucleotides, the CDR3 is TGTGCCTTGTGGGAGATCCCTGGTTGGTTGGGCAAAAAAATCAAGATATTT. The encoded protein is CALWEIPGWLGKKIKIF.

This clone was counted at least ten times. The protein in TCRdb stems from a much larger clone and differs at residue 10 from this DNA's translation, likely a read error; here the protein is translated from the DNA. The genes are TRGV8 and TRGJP1. The J gene comes from matching the DNA to germline here; TCRdb lacks it. The CDR3 runs 13 residues. CDR1 VENAVY and CDR2 YDSYNSRV come from the germline V gene. The CDR3 here is CATWDTTGWLKIF. The CDR3 DNA is TGTGCCACCTGGGATACCACTGGTTGGCTCAAGATATTT.

This clone was detected many times. This likely traces to a read error, being one base from a far larger clone. The chain has TRGV9 and TRGJP. Assignment of the J gene here rests on matching the DNA to germline, because TCRdb gives none. Germline assignment: CDR1 GITISATS and CDR2 ISYDGTV (reference sequence). This CDR3 has 16 amino acids. The CDR3 DNA follows: TGTGCCTTGTGGGAGCTAGCAGAGTTGGGCAAAAAGATCAAGGTATTT. Translation: CALWELAELGKKIKVF.

This clone was seen only a few times. For this DNA, TCRdb reports the protein of a much larger clone, which diverges at residue 5, most likely from a read error; the protein presented here is translated directly from the DNA. The chain carries TRGV4 and TRGJ1 or TRGJ2. This CDR3 region has 15 residues. Germline V gene data show CDR1 as EGSTGY and CDR2 as YDSYTSSV. The CDR3 bases are TGTGCCACCTGGGGTGGGCCGCGTGTTTATTATAAGAAACTCTTT. Its translation is CATWGGPRVYYKKLF.

This clone was observed a handful of times. TCRdb shows a much larger clone's protein in place of this DNA's translation, and the two differ at residue 5, likely through a read error; the protein shown is translated from the DNA. The gene calls are TRGV2 and TRGJ1 or TRGJ2. TCRdb does not report a J gene; here it was assigned by matching the DNA to germline references. J lost 12 bases, V lost 5 bases, and 13 bases had no gene match. The CDR3 covers 12 residues. Looked up from germline, CDR1 is EGSNGY and CDR2 is YDSYNSKV. The CDR3 bases are TGTGCCACCTGGGGCTACACTCGGGGGAAACTCTTT. Translation gives CATWGYTRGKLF.